This TCR beta chain emerged from a study of siplizumab effects on memory and regulatory T cells. Study-level results: Reactions containing siplizumab showed mappable alloreactive CD4+ clones averaging roughly 67% Treg-derived, versus approximately 26% in controls. Alloreactive sequences tracing back to unstimulated CD4+ memory cells were significantly reduced by siplizumab.

A word on this clone: The target antigen is unknown.

The CDR3 is 16 amino acids. This table comes from immunoSEQ multiplex PCR, and its TCRdb copy is limited to in-frame clones, with some not included. Altogether about 110,000 clones are present, 90% to 95% being singletons, with the ten largest covering 0.65% to 0.9%. V is TRBV21-1 and J is TRBJ2-2; TRBD1, the table's D call, was not compared with the DNA. TRBV21-1 is a pseudogene segment. The sequenced material came from Tregs sorted from blood. The TCR comes from a human donor in good health. CDR3 nucleotide sequence: TGTGCCAGCACACGGGGACAGGGGGCTCCACCCGGGGAGCTGTTTTTT. Translation gives CASTRGQGAPPGELFF.